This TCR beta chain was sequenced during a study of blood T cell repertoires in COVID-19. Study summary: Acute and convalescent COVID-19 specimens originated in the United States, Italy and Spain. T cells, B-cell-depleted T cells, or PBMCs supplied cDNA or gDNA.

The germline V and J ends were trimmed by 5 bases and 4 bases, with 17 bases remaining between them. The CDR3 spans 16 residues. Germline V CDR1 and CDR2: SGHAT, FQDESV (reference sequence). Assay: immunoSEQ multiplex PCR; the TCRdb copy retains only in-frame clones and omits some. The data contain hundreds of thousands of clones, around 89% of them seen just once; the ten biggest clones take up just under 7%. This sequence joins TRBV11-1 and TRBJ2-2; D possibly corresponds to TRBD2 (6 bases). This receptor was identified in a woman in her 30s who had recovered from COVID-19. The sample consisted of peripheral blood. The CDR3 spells CASSRGLGGRTGELFF. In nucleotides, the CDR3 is TGTGCCAGCAGCCGAGGTCTGGGGGGACGCACCGGGGAGCTGTTTTTT. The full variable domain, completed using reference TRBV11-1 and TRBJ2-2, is EAEVAQSPRYKITEKSQAVAFWCDPISGHATLYWYRQILGQGPELLVQFQDESVVDDSQLPKDRFSAERLKGVDSTLKIQPAELGDSAMYLCASSRGLGGRTGELFFGEGSRLTVL.